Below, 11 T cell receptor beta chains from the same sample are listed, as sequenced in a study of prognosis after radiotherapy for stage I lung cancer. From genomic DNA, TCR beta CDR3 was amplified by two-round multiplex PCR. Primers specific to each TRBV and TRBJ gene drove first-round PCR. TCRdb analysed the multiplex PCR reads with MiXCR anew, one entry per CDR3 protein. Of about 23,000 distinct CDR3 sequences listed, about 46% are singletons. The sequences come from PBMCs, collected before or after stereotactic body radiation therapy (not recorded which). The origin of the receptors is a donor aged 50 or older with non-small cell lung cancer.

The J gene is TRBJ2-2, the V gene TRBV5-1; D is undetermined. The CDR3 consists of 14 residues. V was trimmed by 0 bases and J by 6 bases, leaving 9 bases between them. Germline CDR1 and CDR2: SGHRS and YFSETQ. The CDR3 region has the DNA TGCGCCAGCAGCTTGGTTGGTGGAGCCGGGGAGCTGTTTTTT. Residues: CASSLVGGAGELFF.

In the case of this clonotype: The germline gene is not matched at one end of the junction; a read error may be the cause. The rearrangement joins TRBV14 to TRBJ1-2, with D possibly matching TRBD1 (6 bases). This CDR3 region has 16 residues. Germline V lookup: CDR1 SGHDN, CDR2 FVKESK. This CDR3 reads CASSQELGGRSYCYTF. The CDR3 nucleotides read TGTGCCAGCAGCCAAGAACTGGGGGGCCGGTCCTATTGCTACACCTTC.

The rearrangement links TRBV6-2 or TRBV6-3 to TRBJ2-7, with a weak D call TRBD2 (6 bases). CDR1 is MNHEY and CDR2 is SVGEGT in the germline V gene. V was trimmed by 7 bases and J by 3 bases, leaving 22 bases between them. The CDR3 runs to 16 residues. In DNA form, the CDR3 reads TGTGCCAGCATTCGCCCTCCCAGCGGGCGAAGCTACGAGCAGTACTTC. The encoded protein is CASIRPPSGRSYEQYF.

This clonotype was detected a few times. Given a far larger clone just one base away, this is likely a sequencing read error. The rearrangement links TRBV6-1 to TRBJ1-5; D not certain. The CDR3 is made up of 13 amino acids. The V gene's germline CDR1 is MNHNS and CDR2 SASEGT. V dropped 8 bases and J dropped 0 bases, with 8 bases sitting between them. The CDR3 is CASREFSNQPQHF. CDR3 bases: TGTGCCAGCCGGGAGTTTAGCAATCAGCCCCAGCATTTT.

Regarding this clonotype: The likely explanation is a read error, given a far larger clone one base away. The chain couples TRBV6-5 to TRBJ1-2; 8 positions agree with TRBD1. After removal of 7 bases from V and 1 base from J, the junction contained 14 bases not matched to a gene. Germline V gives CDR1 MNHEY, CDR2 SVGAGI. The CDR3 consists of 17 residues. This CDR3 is CASNPGSGGVRNYGYTF. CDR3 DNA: TGTGCCAGCAACCCCGGGTCAGGGGGCGTTCGTAACTATGGCTACACCTTC.

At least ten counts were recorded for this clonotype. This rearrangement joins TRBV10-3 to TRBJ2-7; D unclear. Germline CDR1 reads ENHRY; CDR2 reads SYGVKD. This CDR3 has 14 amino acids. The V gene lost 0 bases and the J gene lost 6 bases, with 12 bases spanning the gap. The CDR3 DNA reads TGTGCCATCAGTGAGTCGACCGGGTCGGCCGAGCAGTACTTC. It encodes CAISESTGSAEQYF.

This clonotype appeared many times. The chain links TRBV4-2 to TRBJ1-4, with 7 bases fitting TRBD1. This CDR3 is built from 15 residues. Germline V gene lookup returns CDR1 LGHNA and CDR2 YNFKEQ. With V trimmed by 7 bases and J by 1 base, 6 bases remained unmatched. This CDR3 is CASNKGAGTNEKLFF. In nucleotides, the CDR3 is TGTGCCAGCAATAAGGGGGCCGGAACTAATGAAAAACTGTTTTTT.

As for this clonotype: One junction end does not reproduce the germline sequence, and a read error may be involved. CDR3 in amino acids: CASRLDARANYGYTF. CDR3 DNA sequence: TGTGCCAGCAGATTGGACGCGCGGGCTAACTATGGCTACACCTTC. The chain combines TRBV5-4 with TRBJ1-2; D not resolved. This CDR3 is 15 amino acids long. The germline V gene has CDR1 SGHNT and CDR2 YYREEE (reference sequence).

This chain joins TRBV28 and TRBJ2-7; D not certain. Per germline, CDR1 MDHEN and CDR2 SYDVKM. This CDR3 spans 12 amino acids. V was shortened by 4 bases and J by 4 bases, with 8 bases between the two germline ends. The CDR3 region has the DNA TGTGCCAGCAGTTCCCTCGAATACGAGCAGTACTTC. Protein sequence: CASSSLEYEQYF.

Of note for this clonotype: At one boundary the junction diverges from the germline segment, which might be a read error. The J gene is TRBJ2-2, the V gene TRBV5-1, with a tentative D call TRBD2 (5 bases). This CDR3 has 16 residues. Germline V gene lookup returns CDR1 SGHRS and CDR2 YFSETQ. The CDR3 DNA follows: TGCGCCAGCAGCCCCAGGACGGGTGGAGTCACCGGGGAGCTTTTTTTT. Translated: CASSPRTGGVTGELFF. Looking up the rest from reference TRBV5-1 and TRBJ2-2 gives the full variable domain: KAGVTQTPRYLIKTRGQQVTLSCSPISGHRSVSWYQQTPGQGLQFLFEYFSETQRNKGNFPGRFSGRQFSNSRSEMNVSTLELGDSALYLCASSPRTGGVTGELFFGEGSRLTVL.

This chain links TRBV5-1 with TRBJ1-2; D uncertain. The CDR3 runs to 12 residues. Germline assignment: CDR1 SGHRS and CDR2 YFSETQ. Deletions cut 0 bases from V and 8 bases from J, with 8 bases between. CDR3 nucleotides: TGCGCCAGCAGCTTGGTTGGTGACGGCTACACCTTC. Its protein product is CASSLVGDGYTF.